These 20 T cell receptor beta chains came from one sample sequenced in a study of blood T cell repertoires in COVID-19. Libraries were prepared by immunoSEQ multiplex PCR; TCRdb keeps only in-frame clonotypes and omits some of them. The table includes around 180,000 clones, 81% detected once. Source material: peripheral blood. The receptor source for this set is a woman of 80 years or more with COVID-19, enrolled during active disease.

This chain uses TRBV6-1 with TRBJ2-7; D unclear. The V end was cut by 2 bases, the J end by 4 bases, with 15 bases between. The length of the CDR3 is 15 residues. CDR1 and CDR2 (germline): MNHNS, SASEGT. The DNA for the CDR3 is TGTGCCAGCAGTGAATGGTTTCAGGCCAATTACGAGCAGTACTTC. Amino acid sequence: CASSEWFQANYEQYF.

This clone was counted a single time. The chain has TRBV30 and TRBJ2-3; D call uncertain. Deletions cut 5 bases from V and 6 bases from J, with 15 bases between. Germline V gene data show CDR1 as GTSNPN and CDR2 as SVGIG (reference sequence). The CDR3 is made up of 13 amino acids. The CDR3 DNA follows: TGTGCCTGGCACCGTGCGACTTTGGATACGCAGTATTTT. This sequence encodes CAWHRATLDTQYF.

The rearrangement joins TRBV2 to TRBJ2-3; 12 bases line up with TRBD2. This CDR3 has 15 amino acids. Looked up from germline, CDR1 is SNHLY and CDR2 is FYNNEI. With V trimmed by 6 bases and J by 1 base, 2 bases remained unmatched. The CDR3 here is CASRRTSGGTDTQYF. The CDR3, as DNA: TGTGCCAGCAGGAGGACTAGCGGGGGCACAGATACGCAGTATTTT.

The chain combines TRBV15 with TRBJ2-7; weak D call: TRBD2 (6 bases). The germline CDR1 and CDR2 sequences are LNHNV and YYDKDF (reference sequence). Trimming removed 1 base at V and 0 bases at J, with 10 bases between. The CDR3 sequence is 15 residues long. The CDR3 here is CATSRGPGDSYEQYF. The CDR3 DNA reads TGTGCCACCAGCAGAGGCCCGGGGGACTCCTACGAGCAGTACTTC.

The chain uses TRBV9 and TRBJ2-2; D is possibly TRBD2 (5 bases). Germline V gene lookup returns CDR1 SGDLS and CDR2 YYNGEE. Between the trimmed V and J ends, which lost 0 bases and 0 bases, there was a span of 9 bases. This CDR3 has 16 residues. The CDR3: CASSVDWRSNTGELFF. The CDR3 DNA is TGTGCCAGCAGCGTAGATTGGAGGTCGAACACCGGGGAGCTGTTTTTT.

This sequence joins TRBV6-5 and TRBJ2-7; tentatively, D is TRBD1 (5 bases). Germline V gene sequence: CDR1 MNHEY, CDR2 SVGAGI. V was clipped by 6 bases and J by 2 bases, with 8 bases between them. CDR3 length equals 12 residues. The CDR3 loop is CASRATAYEQYF. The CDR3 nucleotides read TGTGCCAGCAGAGCGACAGCCTACGAGCAGTACTTC.

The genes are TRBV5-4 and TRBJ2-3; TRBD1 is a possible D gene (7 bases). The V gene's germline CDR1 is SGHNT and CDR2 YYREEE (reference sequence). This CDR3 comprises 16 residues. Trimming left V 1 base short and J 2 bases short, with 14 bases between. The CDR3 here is CASSLLEGAYTDTQYF. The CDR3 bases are TGTGCCAGCAGCTTGTTGGAGGGGGCTTACACAGATACGCAGTATTTT.

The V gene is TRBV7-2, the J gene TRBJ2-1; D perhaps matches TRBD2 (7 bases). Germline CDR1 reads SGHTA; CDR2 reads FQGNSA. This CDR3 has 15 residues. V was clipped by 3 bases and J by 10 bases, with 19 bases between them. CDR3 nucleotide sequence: TGTGCCAGCAGCTTTCGGGGGGCTGGGCTGGGAGAGCAGTTCTTC. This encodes CASSFRGAGLGEQFF.

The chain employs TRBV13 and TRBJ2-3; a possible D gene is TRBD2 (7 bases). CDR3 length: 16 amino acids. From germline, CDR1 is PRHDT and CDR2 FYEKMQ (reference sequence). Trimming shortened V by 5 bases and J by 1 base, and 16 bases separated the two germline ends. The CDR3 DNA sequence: TGTGCCAGCAGCCGCCCGGCGGGGGCGGGCACAGATACGCAGTATTTT. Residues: CASSRPAGAGTDTQYF.

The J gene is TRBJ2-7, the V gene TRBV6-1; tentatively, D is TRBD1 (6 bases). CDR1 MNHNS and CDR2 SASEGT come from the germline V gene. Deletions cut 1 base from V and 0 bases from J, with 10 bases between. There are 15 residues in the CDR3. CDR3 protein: CASSEGPGDSYEQYF. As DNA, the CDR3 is TGTGCCAGCAGTGAAGGCCCAGGGGACTCCTACGAGCAGTACTTC.

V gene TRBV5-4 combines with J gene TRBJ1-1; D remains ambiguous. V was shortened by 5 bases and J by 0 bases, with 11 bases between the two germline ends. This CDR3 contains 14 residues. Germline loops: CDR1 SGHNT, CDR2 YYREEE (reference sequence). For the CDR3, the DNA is TGTGCCAGCAGTCCCTGGGCGATGAACACTGAAGCTTTCTTT. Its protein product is CASSPWAMNTEAFF.

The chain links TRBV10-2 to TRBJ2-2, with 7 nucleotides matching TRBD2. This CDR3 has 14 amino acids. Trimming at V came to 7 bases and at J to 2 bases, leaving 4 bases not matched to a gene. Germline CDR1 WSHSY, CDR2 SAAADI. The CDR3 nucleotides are TGCGCCAGCACTCTAGCGGTCAACACCGGGGAGCTGTTTTTT. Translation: CASTLAVNTGELFF.

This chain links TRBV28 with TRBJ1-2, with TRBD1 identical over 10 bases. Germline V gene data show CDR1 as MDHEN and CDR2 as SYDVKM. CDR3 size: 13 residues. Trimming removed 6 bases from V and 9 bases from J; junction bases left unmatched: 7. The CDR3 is CASRGQGSFSYTF. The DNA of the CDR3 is TGTGCCAGCAGGGGACAGGGGAGTTTTAGCTACACCTTC.

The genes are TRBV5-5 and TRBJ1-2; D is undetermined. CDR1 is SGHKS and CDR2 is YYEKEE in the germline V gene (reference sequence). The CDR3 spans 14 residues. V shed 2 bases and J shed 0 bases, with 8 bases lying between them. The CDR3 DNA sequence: TGTGCCAGCAGCTTACCAGGAACTAACTATGGCTACACCTTC. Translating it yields CASSLPGTNYGYTF.

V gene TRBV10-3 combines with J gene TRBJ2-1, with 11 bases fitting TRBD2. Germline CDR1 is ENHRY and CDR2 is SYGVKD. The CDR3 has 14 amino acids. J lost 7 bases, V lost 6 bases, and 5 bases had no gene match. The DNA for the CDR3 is TGTGCCATCAGCGGGACTAGCGGTAGAAATGAGCAGTTCTTC. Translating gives CAISGTSGRNEQFF.

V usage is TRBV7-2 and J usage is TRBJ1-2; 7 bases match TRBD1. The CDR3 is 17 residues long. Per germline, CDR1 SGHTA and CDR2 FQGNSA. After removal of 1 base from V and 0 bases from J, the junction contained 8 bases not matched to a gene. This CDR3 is CASSLEGRGNANYGYTF. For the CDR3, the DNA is TGTGCCAGCAGCTTAGAAGGCAGGGGGAACGCTAACTATGGCTACACCTTC.

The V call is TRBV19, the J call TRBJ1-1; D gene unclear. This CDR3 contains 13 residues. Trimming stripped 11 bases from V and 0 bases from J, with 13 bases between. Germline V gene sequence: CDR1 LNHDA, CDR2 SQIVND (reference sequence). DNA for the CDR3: TGTGCCGGGTCAAGGCGGGTGAACACTGAAGCTTTCTTT. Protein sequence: CAGSRRVNTEAFF.

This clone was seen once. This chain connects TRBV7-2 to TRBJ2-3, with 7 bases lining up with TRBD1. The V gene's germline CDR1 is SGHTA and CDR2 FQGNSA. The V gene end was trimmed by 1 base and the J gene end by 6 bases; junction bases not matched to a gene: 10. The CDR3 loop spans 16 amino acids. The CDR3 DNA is TGTGCCAGCAGCTTAGGGGCTCACAGGGGAGCCGATACGCAGTATTTT. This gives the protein CASSLGAHRGADTQYF.

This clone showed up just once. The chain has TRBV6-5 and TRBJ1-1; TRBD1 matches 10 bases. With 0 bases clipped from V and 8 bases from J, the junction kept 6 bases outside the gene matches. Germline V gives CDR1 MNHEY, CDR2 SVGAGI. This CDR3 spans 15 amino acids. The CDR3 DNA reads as TGTGCCAGCAGTTACTCGGGGGACAGGGGTCTCGAAGCTTTCTTT. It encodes CASSYSGDRGLEAFF.

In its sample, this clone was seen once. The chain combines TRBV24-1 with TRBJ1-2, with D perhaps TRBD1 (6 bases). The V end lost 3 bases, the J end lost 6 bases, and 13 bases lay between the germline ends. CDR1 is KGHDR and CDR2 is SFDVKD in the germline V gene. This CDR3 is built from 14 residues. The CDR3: CATSDPGTRDGYTF. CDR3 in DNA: TGTGCCACCAGTGATCCCGGGACACGGGATGGCTACACCTTC.